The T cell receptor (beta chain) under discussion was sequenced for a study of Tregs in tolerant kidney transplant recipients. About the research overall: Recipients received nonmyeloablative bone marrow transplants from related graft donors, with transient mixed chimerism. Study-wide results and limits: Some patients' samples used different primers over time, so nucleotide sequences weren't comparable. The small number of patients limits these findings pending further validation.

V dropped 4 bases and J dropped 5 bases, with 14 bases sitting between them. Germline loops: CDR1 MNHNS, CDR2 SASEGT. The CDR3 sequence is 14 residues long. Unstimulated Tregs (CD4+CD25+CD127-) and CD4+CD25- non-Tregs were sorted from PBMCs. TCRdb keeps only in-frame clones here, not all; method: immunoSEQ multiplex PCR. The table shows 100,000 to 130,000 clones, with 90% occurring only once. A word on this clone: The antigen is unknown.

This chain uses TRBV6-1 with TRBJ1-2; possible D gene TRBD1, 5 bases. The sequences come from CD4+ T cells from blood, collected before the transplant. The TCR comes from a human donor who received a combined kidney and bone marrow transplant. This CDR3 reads CASSAPTEWYGYTF. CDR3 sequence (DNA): TGTGCCAGCAGTGCCCCGACAGAATGGTATGGCTACACCTTC.